Listed below are T cell receptor beta chains from one sample, sequenced in a study of regulatory T cells in long-lasting Graves disease. TCRdb re-analysed the multiplex PCR reads in MiXCR, keeping a single row per CDR3 protein. The sample contains fewer than 650,000 distinct CDR3 sequences, around 15% of which appear only once. These data also featured in a second study, about T cells in Graves' hyperthyroidism and ophthalmopathy.

Sequences were derived from peripheral blood mononuclear cells (PBMCs), sampled at new diagnosis, from a patient treated with antithyroid drugs. The receptor set was obtained from a woman aged 30 to 39 with Graves disease. Each CDR3 is given with its conserved first and last residue.

j_call v_call cdr3_aa
TRBJ1-2 TRBV27 CASSMTGGFGYTF
TRBJ2-2 TRBV28 CASSWFRDRDPVLFF
TRBJ1-5 TRBV5-4 CASSLQPDQPQHF
TRBJ2-7 TRBV29-1 CSVESGSSYEQYF
TRBJ2-1 TRBV2 CASRNGNEQFF
TRBJ2-1 TRBV11-1 CASSLAWVPRGGEQFF
TRBJ2-3 TRBV2 CATRPGQAPDTQYF
TRBJ1-4 TRBV7-9 CASSLGQGVFEKLFF
TRBJ1-1 TRBV29-1 CSVRTGENTEAFF
TRBJ2-1 TRBV19 CASSTNQLREKQFF